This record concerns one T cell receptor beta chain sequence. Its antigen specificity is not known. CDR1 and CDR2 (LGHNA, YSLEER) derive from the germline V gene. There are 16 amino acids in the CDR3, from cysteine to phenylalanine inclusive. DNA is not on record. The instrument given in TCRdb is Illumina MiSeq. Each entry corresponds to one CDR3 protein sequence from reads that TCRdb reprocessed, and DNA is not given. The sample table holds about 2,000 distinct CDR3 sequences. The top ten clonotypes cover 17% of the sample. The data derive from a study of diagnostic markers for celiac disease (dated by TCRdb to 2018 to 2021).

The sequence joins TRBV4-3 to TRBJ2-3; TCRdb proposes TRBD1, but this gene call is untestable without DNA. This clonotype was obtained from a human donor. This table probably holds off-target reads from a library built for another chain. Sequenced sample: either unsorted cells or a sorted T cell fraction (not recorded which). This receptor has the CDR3 CASSPLGGSSTDTQYF.